This entry concerns a single T cell receptor (beta chain). Its antigen remains unidentified. A sample-barcoded 5' primer and a J-beta primer mix were used in a second PCR of roughly 6 to 12 cycles. Carrying 12 random nucleotides, a template-switch adaptor labeled each individual cDNA molecule. A single record per CDR3 protein comes from TCRdb applying MiXCR to the 5' RACE reads. The sample holds fewer than 1.5 million distinct CDR3 sequences, around 39% seen once. V lost 3 bases and J lost 11; bases outside the gene matches: 10. The CDR3 runs 13 residues. The germline gives CDR1 DFQATT, CDR2 SNEGSKA (reference sequence). The source of the sample is a study of blood T cells in healthy people across ages. Study findings and constraints: Naive T cell percentage showed a strong correlation with TCR beta diversity. As age increased, TCR beta diversity per million T cells fell in a roughly linear fashion.

The source is a woman aged 18-29 years in good health. The rearrangement joins TRBV20-1 to TRBJ2-5; 9 bases align to TRBD1. Sequences were obtained from blood. This CDR3 reads CSARHRGLREQYF. The CDR3, as DNA: TGCAGTGCTAGGCACAGGGGGCTTAGGGAGCAGTACTTC.